This entry is about one T cell receptor (beta chain). Per the germline V gene, CDR1 is SGHRS and CDR2 is YFSETQ. The CDR3 sequence is 16 residues long. V lost 0 bases to trimming and J lost 1 base, with 13 bases between them. This sample is part of a study of shared clonotypes between healthy human individuals. The protocol was immunoSEQ multiplex PCR, while the TCRdb copy is restricted to in-frame clones and leaves out a portion. Of over a million clones listed, around 97% are singletons. The chain combines TRBV5-1 with TRBJ1-1; D not certain. Sequencing was performed on naive CD4+ T cells sorted from blood. Subset meaning: CD45RA+ positively selected. The sequence was collected from a young man in good health. The CDR3 is CASSLGLGRQNTEAFF. The CDR3 DNA is TGCGCCAGCAGCTTGGGATTGGGCAGACAGAACACTGAAGCTTTCTTT.